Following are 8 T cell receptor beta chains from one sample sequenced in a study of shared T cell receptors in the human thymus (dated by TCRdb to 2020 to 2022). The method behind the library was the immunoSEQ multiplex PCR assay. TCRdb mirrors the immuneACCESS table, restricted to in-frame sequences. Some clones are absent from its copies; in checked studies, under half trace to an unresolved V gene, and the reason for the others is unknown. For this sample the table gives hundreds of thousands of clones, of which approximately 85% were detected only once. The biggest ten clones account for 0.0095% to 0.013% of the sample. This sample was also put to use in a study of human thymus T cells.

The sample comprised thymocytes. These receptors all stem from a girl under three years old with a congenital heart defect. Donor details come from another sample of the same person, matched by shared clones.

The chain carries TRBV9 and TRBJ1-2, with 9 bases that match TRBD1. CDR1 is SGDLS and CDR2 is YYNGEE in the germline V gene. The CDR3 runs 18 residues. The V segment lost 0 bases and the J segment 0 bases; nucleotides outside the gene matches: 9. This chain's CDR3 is CASSVDPGQGITNYGYTF. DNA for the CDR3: TGTGCCAGCAGCGTAGACCCCGGACAGGGGATAACTAACTATGGCTACACCTTC. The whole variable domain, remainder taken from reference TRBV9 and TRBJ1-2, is DSGVTQTPKHLITATGQRVTLRCSPRSGDLSVYWYQQSLDQGLQFLIQYYNGEERAKGNILERFSAQQFPDLHSELNLSSLELGDSALYFCASSVDPGQGITNYGYTFGSGTRLTVV.

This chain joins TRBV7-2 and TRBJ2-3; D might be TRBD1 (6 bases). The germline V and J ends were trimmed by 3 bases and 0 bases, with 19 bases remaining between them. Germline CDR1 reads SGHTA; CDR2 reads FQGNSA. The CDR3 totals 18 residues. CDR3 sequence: CASSFGFLPRGSTDTQYF. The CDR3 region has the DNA TGTGCCAGCAGCTTCGGTTTCCTTCCCAGGGGAAGCACAGATACGCAGTATTTT.

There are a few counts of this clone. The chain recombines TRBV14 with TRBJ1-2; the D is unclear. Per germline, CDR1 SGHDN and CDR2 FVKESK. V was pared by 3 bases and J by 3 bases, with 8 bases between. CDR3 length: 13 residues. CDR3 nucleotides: TGTGCCAGCAGCCAGGGCTTATACTATGGCTACACCTTC. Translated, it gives CASSQGLYYGYTF. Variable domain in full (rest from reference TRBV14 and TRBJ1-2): EAGVTQFPSHSVIEKGQTVTLRCDPISGHDNLYWYRRVMGKEIKFLLHFVKESKQDESGMPNNRFLAERTGGTYSTLKVQPAELEDSGVYFCASSQGLYYGYTFGSGTRLTVV.

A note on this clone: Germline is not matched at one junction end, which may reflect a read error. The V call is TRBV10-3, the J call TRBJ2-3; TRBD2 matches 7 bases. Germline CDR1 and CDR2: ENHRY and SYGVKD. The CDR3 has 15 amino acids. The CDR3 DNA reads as TGTGCCATGAGTGAGGGAGGGGCGAGGACAGATACGCAGTATTTT. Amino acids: CAMSEGGARTDTQYF.

In DNA, the CDR3 is TGTGCCAGCAGCTTAAAGGAGGGCGATCCGTCCCCAGGAGTTACGCAGTATTTT. Amino acid sequence: CASSLKEGDPSPGVTQYF. This rearrangement joins TRBV7-2 to TRBJ2-3; D is perhaps TRBD2 (6 bases). Germline loops: CDR1 SGHTA, CDR2 FQGNSA. This CDR3 spans 18 amino acids. The germline V and J ends were trimmed by 2 bases and 8 bases, with 26 bases remaining between them.

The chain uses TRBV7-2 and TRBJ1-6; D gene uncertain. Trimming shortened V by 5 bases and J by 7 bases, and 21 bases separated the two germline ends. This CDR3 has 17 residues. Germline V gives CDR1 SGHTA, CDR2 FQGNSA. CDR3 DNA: TGTGCCAGCAGCCCTCCGCGAGACCCGGACTACAATTCACCCCTCCACTTT. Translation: CASSPPRDPDYNSPLHF.

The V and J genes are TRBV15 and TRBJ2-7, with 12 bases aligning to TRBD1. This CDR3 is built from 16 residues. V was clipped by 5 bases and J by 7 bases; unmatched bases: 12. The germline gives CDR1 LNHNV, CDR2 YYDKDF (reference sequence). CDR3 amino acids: CATSSTQGQGAGEQYF. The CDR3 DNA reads TGTGCCACCAGCTCCACCCAGGGACAGGGGGCGGGTGAGCAGTACTTC.

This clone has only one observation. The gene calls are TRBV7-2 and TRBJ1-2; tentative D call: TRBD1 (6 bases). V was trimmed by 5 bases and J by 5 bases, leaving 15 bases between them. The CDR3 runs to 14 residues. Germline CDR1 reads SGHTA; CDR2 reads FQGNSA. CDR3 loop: CASSPPRTAYGYTF. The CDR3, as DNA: TGTGCCAGCAGCCCCCCGCGGACAGCTTATGGCTACACCTTC.